The 26 T cell receptor beta chains below were found in one sample sequenced in a study of post-analysis software for immune sequencing data. General study results and limits: Roughly five TRBV segments appeared more often in patients than in controls, and TRBV5-6, TRBV5-1 and TRBV20-1 were among these.

Each TCR beta cDNA library carried unique molecular identifiers. MiXCR, applied by TCRdb to the PCR reads, yields one record per CDR3 protein. The sample records over 700,000 distinct CDR3 sequences, around 27% being singletons. Their recognized antigens are unknown. Sequenced input: blood. Receptors were obtained from a girl aged 10-17 years with multiple sclerosis.

The chain has TRBV5-1 and TRBJ2-5; 9 bases match TRBD1. The DNA end favors TRBJ2-7, so the J call may be wrong. Germline values: CDR1 SGHRS, CDR2 YFSETQ. The CDR3 has 14 amino acids. CDR3 region: CASSTGQGLYEQYF. For the CDR3, the DNA is TGCGCCAGCAGCACGGGACAGGGCCTCTACGAGCAGTACTTC.

This clonotype was observed a handful of times. This sequence joins TRBV10-1 and TRBJ2-1, with D perhaps assigned TRBD1 or TRBD2 (5 bases each). V lost 5 bases and J 8 bases, leaving 16 bases between the germline ends. Germline CDR1 reads WNHNN; CDR2 reads SYGVQD (reference sequence). This CDR3 has 14 residues. CDR3 sequence (DNA): TGCGCCAGCAGTCCACGGGACCCACGGGATGAGCAGTTCTTC. As protein: CASSPRDPRDEQFF.

This chain uses TRBV6-6 with TRBJ2-5; 12 bases map to TRBD2. The germline V gene encodes CDR1 MNHNY and CDR2 SVGAGI (reference sequence). With V trimmed by 5 bases and J by 0 bases, 7 bases remained unmatched. The CDR3 is made up of 17 amino acids. CDR3 DNA: TGTGCCAGCAGTATCCCCCTAGCGGGAGGGAACCAAGAGACCCAGTACTTC. Protein product: CASSIPLAGGNQETQYF.

The CDR3 region has the DNA TGTGCCAGCAGGCGCCGGGACAGTTCCACCGGGGAGCTGTTTTTT. Amino acid sequence: CASRRRDSSTGELFF. V gene TRBV12-3 or TRBV12-4 combines with J gene TRBJ2-2; TRBD1 agrees at 7 bases. This CDR3 comprises 15 residues. Trimming cost V 6 bases and J 4 bases; bases outside gene matches: 8.

In this sample, this clonotype turned up a few times. The chain combines TRBV3-1 with TRBJ1-2; 7 bases are a match to TRBD1. Losses at the gene ends were 5 bases for V and 3 bases for J; bases not matched to a gene: 12. This CDR3 has 16 amino acids. The germline CDR1 and CDR2 sequences are LGHDT and YNNKEL (reference sequence). The CDR3 region is CASSENRGLLDYGYTF. The CDR3 DNA reads TGTGCCAGCAGCGAGAACAGGGGCCTGCTAGACTATGGCTACACCTTC.

This clonotype was picked up a small number of times. V usage is TRBV2 and J usage is TRBJ2-7, with a weak D call TRBD1 (6 bases). This CDR3 has 13 residues. Germline V lookup: CDR1 SNHLY, CDR2 FYNNEI. V was clipped by 6 bases and J by 1 base, with 10 bases between them. This CDR3 reads CASRRQDSYEQYF. The CDR3 DNA sequence: TGTGCCAGCAGACGACAGGATTCCTACGAGCAGTACTTC.

The chain carries TRBV7-2 and TRBJ2-4; maybe TRBD2 (6 bases). Matching the DNA end better, TRBJ2-7 makes the J call doubtful. CDR3 length equals 12 residues. Germline values: CDR1 SGHTA, CDR2 FQGNSA. The CDR3 sequence is CASSGGIHEQYF. The CDR3 bases are TGTGCCAGCAGCGGGGGGATCCACGAGCAGTACTTC.

This clonotype has a handful of counts. As DNA, the CDR3 is TGTGCCAGCAGCCAAAGTGGTCTAGAACTCAATGAGCAGTTCTTC. It specifies CASSQSGLELNEQFF. The chain has TRBV6-5 and TRBJ2-1; D not resolved. This CDR3 contains 15 residues. V lost 6 bases, J lost 6 bases, and 18 bases lay in between. The V gene's germline CDR1 is MNHEY and CDR2 SVGAGI.

This clonotype was found a few times. This chain uses TRBV10-3 with TRBJ2-7, with 8 bases aligning to TRBD2. The trim removed 3 bases at V and 4 bases at J, leaving 11 bases unmatched. Germline V gene sequence: CDR1 ENHRY, CDR2 SYGVKD. This CDR3 is built from 16 residues. DNA for the CDR3: TGTGCCATCAGTGAAAAGGGCCAGCGGGAGTCGTACGAGCAGTACTTC. This encodes CAISEKGQRESYEQYF.

The V and J genes are TRBV20-1 and TRBJ2-5; 7 bases match TRBD2. V lost 0 bases, J lost 11 bases, and 15 bases stayed unmatched. The CDR3 is 15 residues long. Per the germline V gene, CDR1 is DFQATT and CDR2 is SNEGSKA (reference sequence). In DNA, the CDR3 is TGCAGTGCTAGAGATCTCCGACTAGCCTACAATGAGCAGTACTTC. Its translation: CSARDLRLAYNEQYF.

V usage is TRBV20-1 and J usage is TRBJ2-7, with D perhaps matching TRBD2 (5 bases). There are 15 residues in the CDR3. CDR1 and CDR2 from the germline V gene are DFQATT and SNEGSKA (reference sequence). Trimming pared 5 bases from V and 0 bases from J, leaving 17 bases between. The CDR3 region has the DNA TGCAGTGCTGACGATCGGTGGGGAGTCTCCTACGAGCAGTACTTC. Translation: CSADDRWGVSYEQYF.

This clonotype was seen only a few times. V is TRBV12-3 or TRBV12-4 and J is TRBJ1-4, with D unresolved. The CDR3 is 11 amino acids. With 1 base removed from V and 16 bases from J, the gap between germline ends came to 10 bases. The CDR3 spells CASSLGPKEFF. The CDR3 DNA sequence: TGTGCCAGCAGTTTAGGGCCAAAGGAGTTTTTT.

The rearrangement uses TRBV20-1 and TRBJ2-1, with 14 bases identical to TRBD2. Germline V gives CDR1 DFQATT, CDR2 SNEGSKA (reference sequence). This CDR3 has 17 amino acids. Trimming took 6 bases from V and 1 from J; bases not matched to a gene: 8. CDR3 protein: CSALGTSGGPSYNEQFF. The CDR3 bases are TGCAGTGCACTCGGGACTAGCGGGGGACCTTCCTACAATGAGCAGTTCTTC.

V is TRBV7-9 and J is TRBJ1-2, with TRBD1 matching over 7 bases. CDR3 length: 15 residues. CDR1 is SEHNR, CDR2 FQNEAQ, per germline (reference sequence). Trimming cost V 8 bases and J 5 bases; bases outside gene matches: 14. The CDR3 region has the DNA TGTGCCAGCGGGGGAAATGACAGGGCTTGGTATGGCTACACCTTC. Translating gives CASGGNDRAWYGYTF.

In its sample, this clonotype was seen a few times. V usage is TRBV5-1 and J usage is TRBJ2-5; 7 bases match TRBD1. From germline, CDR1 is SGHRS and CDR2 YFSETQ. Germline trimming cut 5 bases from V and 11 bases from J; bases unmatched to any gene: 15. The CDR3 length is 14 residues. DNA of the CDR3: TGCGCCAGCAGTACGGGACAGCCCTCGGGTGAGCAGTACTTC. Its translation is CASSTGQPSGEQYF.

This clonotype was counted between two and nine times. The J gene is TRBJ2-1, the V gene TRBV6-5, with 8 bases fitting TRBD1. This CDR3 comprises 17 residues. From germline, CDR1 is MNHEY and CDR2 SVGAGI. J gave up 4 bases and V 0 bases, and 8 bases lay outside the gene matches. For the CDR3, the DNA is TGTGCCAGCAGTTACTCGATCGTCCAGGGGGCTTACAATGAGCAGTTCTTC. It specifies CASSYSIVQGAYNEQFF.

This clonotype was observed a handful of times. The rearrangement links TRBV7-2 to TRBJ2-3, with D hard to call. Deletions cut 5 bases from V and 2 bases from J, with 17 bases between. Germline V CDR1 and CDR2: SGHTA, FQGNSA. This CDR3 spans 16 amino acids. The CDR3 DNA is TGTGCCAGCAGCCATCCGACCTCCCGCCCCACAGATACGCAGTATTTT. Translation: CASSHPTSRPTDTQYF.

About this clonotype itself: A much larger clonotype is one base distant, so this may be a read error. The chain couples TRBV6-2 or TRBV6-3 to TRBJ1-2; 7 nucleotides align to TRBD1. This CDR3 is built from 16 residues. The germline CDR1 and CDR2 sequences are MNHEY and SVGEGT. This CDR3 reads CASSYSSRQGIYGCTF. CDR3 bases: TGTGCCAGCAGTTACTCGTCCCGACAGGGCATCTATGGCTGCACCTTC.

This clonotype appeared a single time. A much more abundant neighbour one base away suggests this may be a read error. The chain has TRBV27 and TRBJ1-2; 7 bases map to TRBD1. The germline gives CDR1 MNHEY, CDR2 SMNVEV (reference sequence). The CDR3 extends over 15 amino acids. The CDR3 loop is CTSSLSGQLFYGYTF. CDR3 in DNA: TGTACCAGCAGTTTATCGGGACAGTTGTTCTATGGCTACACCTTC.

This clonotype showed up many times. The chain carries TRBV6-6 and TRBJ2-3; D remains ambiguous. Germline assignment: CDR1 MNHNY and CDR2 SVGAGI (reference sequence). V was clipped by 0 bases and J by 5 bases, with 3 bases between them. CDR3 length: 12 residues. CDR3 DNA: TGTGCCAGCAGTTACTCAAGAGATACGCAGTATTTT. This codes for CASSYSRDTQYF.

The chain has TRBV2 and TRBJ2-7; 12 bases fit TRBD2. The J call is doubtful: the DNA matches TRBJ2-5 better. Germline loops: CDR1 SNHLY, CDR2 FYNNEI. The CDR3 length is 13 residues. The CDR3: CASWGTSGSTQYF. In DNA form, the CDR3 reads TGTGCCAGCTGGGGGACTAGCGGGTCGACCCAGTACTTC.

The chain links TRBV20-1 to TRBJ2-3, with D possibly TRBD2 on 6 matching bases. V dropped 5 bases and J dropped 4 bases, with 13 bases sitting between them. The CDR3 has 13 amino acids. Germline CDR1 is DFQATT and CDR2 is SNEGSKA (reference sequence). CDR3 nucleotides: TGCAGTGCTTATGAAACGGGGGCAGATACGCAGTATTTT. This translates into CSAYETGADTQYF.

This clonotype came up many times. This chain joins TRBV6-5 and TRBJ2-7; TRBD1 matches 11 bases. The CDR3 sequence is 15 residues long. The germline CDR1 and CDR2 sequences are MNHEY and SVGAGI. Germline trimming cut 8 bases from V and 0 bases from J; bases unmatched to any gene: 6. The CDR3 here is CASGGQGGPSYEQYF. CDR3 DNA sequence: TGTGCCAGCGGGGGACAGGGGGGACCCTCCTACGAGCAGTACTTC.

The gene calls are TRBV7-9 and TRBJ1-4; maybe TRBD1 (5 bases). CDR3 length: 15 amino acids. V lost 5 bases and J 8 bases, leaving 18 bases between the germline ends. Germline CDR1 reads SEHNR; CDR2 reads FQNEAQ (reference sequence). The CDR3 DNA reads TGTGCCAGCAGCCTGGGGACGGGGACGCAGGAAAAACTGTTTTTT. Amino acids: CASSLGTGTQEKLFF.

Ten or more counts support this clonotype. Compared with germline, one end of the junction differs, possibly owing to a read error. The chain carries TRBV7-2 and TRBJ2-7; D unclear. Germline CDR1 reads SGHTA; CDR2 reads FQGNSA. The CDR3 has 14 residues. The DNA for the CDR3 is TGCGCCAGCAGCTTGGTTTCAGGATCCTACGAGCAGTACTTC. It encodes CASSLVSGSYEQYF.

J is TRBJ2-7 and V is TRBV28; the match to TRBD2 covers 9 bases. The CDR3 sequence is 14 residues long. Germline CDR1 MDHEN, CDR2 SYDVKM. Unmatched junction bases numbered 9, after V lost 7 bases and J lost 5 bases. The CDR3 protein is CASMQGGRADEQYF. The CDR3 DNA reads as TGTGCCAGCATGCAAGGCGGGAGGGCCGACGAGCAGTACTTC.